A single sample gave rise to the 21 T cell receptor beta chains below, sequenced in a study of blood T cell repertoires in COVID-19. The method was immunoSEQ multiplex PCR; TCRdb's version includes in-frame clones alone and lacks a portion of them. The sample holds 170,000 or so clones, 75% to 85% seen once. What was sequenced was peripheral blood. The receptor source for this set is a human donor in a cohort sampled during active COVID-19.

V usage is TRBV5-4 and J usage is TRBJ1-3; 7 nucleotides agree with TRBD1. The CDR3 runs to 15 residues. The trim removed 4 bases at V and 1 base at J, leaving 5 bases unmatched. The germline V gene has CDR1 SGHNT and CDR2 YYREEE (reference sequence). CDR3 in amino acids: CASSVDRVSGNTIYF. For the CDR3, the DNA is TGTGCCAGCAGCGTTGACAGGGTGTCTGGAAACACCATATATTTT. Full variable domain (remainder filled in from reference TRBV5-4 and TRBJ1-3): ETGVTQSPTHLIKTRGQQVTLRCSSQSGHNTVSWYQQALGQGPQFIFQYYREEENGRGNFPPRFSGLQFPNYSSELNVNALELDDSALYLCASSVDRVSGNTIYFGEGSWLTVV.

The chain couples TRBV28 to TRBJ2-1, with D perhaps matching TRBD2 (5 bases). The V and J ends lost 6 bases and 6 bases respectively, with 9 bases between them. Per germline, CDR1 MDHEN and CDR2 SYDVKM. The length of the CDR3 is 12 residues. CDR3 coding DNA: TGTGCCAGCAGACCAGCGGTCAATGAGCAGTTCTTC. This gives the protein CASRPAVNEQFF.

The chain has TRBV7-2 and TRBJ2-5; D unresolved. CDR3 length: 14 amino acids. V was cut by 1 base and J by 7 bases, with 13 bases left in between. Germline V lookup: CDR1 SGHTA, CDR2 FQGNSA. CDR3 residues: CASSLGGQQVTQYF. CDR3 nucleotides: TGTGCCAGCAGCTTAGGTGGCCAGCAGGTGACCCAGTACTTC. The full variable domain, in which reference TRBV7-2 and TRBJ2-5 provide the parts outside the CDR3, is GAGVSQSPSNKVTEKGKDVELRCDPISGHTALYWYRQSLGQGLEFLIYFQGNSAPDKSGLPSDRFSAERTGGSVSTLTIQRTQQEDSAVYLCASSLGGQQVTQYFGPGTRLLVL.

CDR3 nucleotide sequence: TGTGCCAGCAGTTCCAGGGATTCCTACGAGCAGTACTTC. Amino acids: CASSSRDSYEQYF. The rearrangement links TRBV6-6 to TRBJ2-7; TRBD1 might be the D (5 bases). CDR1 MNHNY and CDR2 SVGAGI come from the germline V gene (reference sequence). This CDR3 is built from 13 residues. The V gene lost 4 bases and the J gene lost 1 base, with 8 bases spanning the gap.

The CDR3 reads CASTNSQSQGPYEQYF. The CDR3 DNA is TGTGCCAGCACGAATTCCCAGTCACAGGGACCCTACGAGCAGTACTTC. V is TRBV7-6 and J is TRBJ2-7; TRBD1 is a possible D gene (6 bases). Germline assignment: CDR1 SGHVS and CDR2 FNYEAQ. V lost 7 bases, J lost 2 bases, and 21 bases lay in between. This CDR3 comprises 16 residues.

This chain uses TRBV27 with TRBJ1-5, with TRBD1 identical over 9 bases. V shed 2 bases and J 0 bases; nucleotides not matched to a gene: 5. Per germline, CDR1 MNHEY and CDR2 SMNVEV (reference sequence). This CDR3 comprises 17 residues. The CDR3 protein is CASSLTGGPFSNQPQHF. DNA of the CDR3: TGTGCCAGCAGTTTAACAGGGGGCCCTTTTAGCAATCAGCCCCAGCATTTT.

V gene TRBV5-8 combines with J gene TRBJ2-7; 11 bases map to TRBD2. The CDR3 spans 19 residues. Germline V gene sequence: CDR1 SGHTS, CDR2 YDEGEE. After removal of 5 bases from V and 4 bases from J, the junction contained 20 bases not matched to a gene. CDR3: CASRQMRARLAGGKYEQYF. CDR3 in DNA: TGTGCCAGCAGACAAATGCGAGCGAGGCTAGCGGGAGGAAAGTACGAGCAGTACTTC. Full variable domain (outside the CDR3, taken from reference TRBV5-8 and TRBJ2-7): EAGVTQSPTHLIKTRGQQATLRCSPISGHTSVYWYQQALGLGLQFLLWYDEGEERNRGNFPPRFSGRQFPNYSSELNVNALELEDSALYLCASRQMRARLAGGKYEQYFGPGTRLTVT.

The genes are TRBV19 and TRBJ2-7; tentatively, D is TRBD1 (7 bases). There are 16 residues in the CDR3. Trimming stripped 7 bases from V and 5 bases from J, with 24 bases between. CDR1 is LNHDA and CDR2 is SQIVND in the germline V gene (reference sequence). In nucleotides, the CDR3 is TGTGCCAGTACCCACCAGGGGGGTACAGGGTCCCACGAGCAGTACTTC. Its protein is CASTHQGGTGSHEQYF.

This clone was recorded once. The J gene is TRBJ2-2, the V gene TRBV4-3; 7 nucleotides agree with TRBD2. V was clipped by 6 bases and J by 6 bases; unmatched bases: 7. This CDR3 spans 14 amino acids. Germline CDR1 LGHNA, CDR2 YSLEER. In DNA, the CDR3 is TGCGCCAGCAGGAGCGGGGTGGATGCCGGGGAGCTGTTTTTT. It encodes CASRSGVDAGELFF.

The V call is TRBV4-3, the J call TRBJ1-2; 7 bases fit TRBD1. The V gene's germline CDR1 is LGHNA and CDR2 YSLEER. V trimming: 4 bases; J trimming: 3 bases; junction bases outside the gene matches: 8. This CDR3 has 15 amino acids. CDR3 amino acids: CASSRSRQGHYGYTF. The CDR3 DNA is TGCGCCAGCAGCCGAAGCCGACAGGGACACTATGGCTACACCTTC.

The chain is built from TRBV27 and TRBJ2-7, with D possibly being TRBD1 (6 bases). The CDR3 sequence is 13 residues long. Between the trimmed V and J ends, which lost 6 bases and 7 bases, there was a span of 16 bases. Per the germline V gene, CDR1 is MNHEY and CDR2 is SMNVEV (reference sequence). The CDR3: CASRNRVWEEQYF. The CDR3 nucleotides are TGTGCCAGCAGAAACAGGGTCTGGGAAGAGCAGTACTTC.

The table lists this clone with a few counts. This chain joins TRBV4-1 and TRBJ2-7; D is uncertain. The germline V and J ends were trimmed by 2 bases and 1 base, with 9 bases remaining between them. Germline loops: CDR1 MGHRA, CDR2 YSYEKL. This CDR3 region has 14 residues. DNA of the CDR3: TGCGCCAGCAGCCAAACGCGAAATTCCTACGAGCAGTACTTC. Its translation: CASSQTRNSYEQYF.

The V call is TRBV2, the J call TRBJ2-7; tentative D call: TRBD1 (6 bases). The CDR3 runs 14 residues. CDR1 is SNHLY, CDR2 FYNNEI, per germline. V shed 8 bases and J shed 2 bases, with 16 bases lying between them. CDR3 residues: CASYSPTGTYEQYF. In nucleotides, the CDR3 is TGTGCCAGCTATTCCCCGACAGGAACCTACGAGCAGTACTTC.

This sequence joins TRBV6-4 and TRBJ1-6; 10 bases are a match to TRBD1. CDR3 length: 13 residues. The germline V gene has CDR1 MRHNA and CDR2 SNTAGT. With 6 bases clipped from V and 11 bases from J, the junction kept 4 bases outside the gene matches. CDR3 sequence reads: CASRTTGGAPLHF. CDR3 nucleotide sequence: TGTGCCAGCAGGACGACAGGGGGCGCACCCCTCCACTTT.

The V gene is TRBV11-2, the J gene TRBJ2-1; D may be TRBD1 (5 bases). Germline V CDR1 and CDR2: SGHAT, FQNNGV. V was shortened by 2 bases and J by 0 bases, with 11 bases between the two germline ends. The CDR3 loop spans 16 amino acids. The CDR3 protein is CASSLTRASSYNEQFF. In DNA, the CDR3 is TGTGCCAGCAGCTTAACCAGGGCGAGCTCCTACAATGAGCAGTTCTTC.

The DNA for the CDR3 is TGCGCCAGCAGCTTGGCCGAGGGGGCGCGCACAGATACGCAGTATTTT. Translation: CASSLAEGARTDTQYF. The chain carries TRBV5-1 and TRBJ2-3; TRBD1 aligns across 7 bases. Trimming at V came to 0 bases and at J to 1 base, leaving 5 bases not matched to a gene. Germline V gives CDR1 SGHRS, CDR2 YFSETQ. The CDR3 runs to 16 residues.

The V gene is TRBV6-6, the J gene TRBJ2-7; 11 nucleotides match TRBD1. From germline, CDR1 is MNHNY and CDR2 SVGAGI (reference sequence). With 0 bases clipped from V and 6 bases from J, the junction kept 4 bases outside the gene matches. The CDR3 length is 15 residues. The CDR3, as DNA: TGTGCCAGCAGTTACTCCGGGACAGGGGGTGGCGAGCAGTACTTC. Its protein product is CASSYSGTGGGEQYF.

This chain connects TRBV9 to TRBJ2-5, with D unclear. V dropped 4 bases and J dropped 4 bases, with 14 bases sitting between them. Germline V lookup: CDR1 SGDLS, CDR2 YYNGEE. The CDR3 totals 14 residues. This CDR3 reads CASSPTVGAETQYF. The CDR3, as DNA: TGTGCCAGCAGCCCGACGGTGGGCGCAGAGACCCAGTACTTC.

J is TRBJ2-2 and V is TRBV9, with a weak D call TRBD2 (6 bases). CDR1 and CDR2 from the germline V gene are SGDLS and YYNGEE. The CDR3 contains 15 residues. With 4 bases removed from V and 0 bases from J, the gap between germline ends came to 10 bases. The CDR3 is CASSRDLTNTGELFF. DNA of the CDR3: TGTGCCAGCAGCCGGGACTTAACGAACACCGGGGAGCTGTTTTTT.

The rearrangement joins TRBV24-1 to TRBJ2-2; D is undetermined. The V end lost 5 bases, the J end lost 2 bases, and 5 bases lay between the germline ends. In germline, CDR1 is KGHDR, CDR2 SFDVKD. CDR3 length: 13 residues. DNA for the CDR3: TGTGCCACCAGTGTGGGCAACACCGGGGAGCTGTTTTTT. It encodes CATSVGNTGELFF.

The rearrangement joins TRBV10-2 to TRBJ2-7; 9 bases are shared with TRBD1. Trimming at V came to 4 bases and at J to 3 bases, leaving 10 bases not matched to a gene. The CDR3 covers 16 residues. Germline values: CDR1 WSHSY, CDR2 SAAADI. CDR3: CASSVKTGTGFYEQYF. DNA for the CDR3: TGCGCCAGCAGTGTTAAAACCGGGACAGGGTTCTACGAGCAGTACTTC.